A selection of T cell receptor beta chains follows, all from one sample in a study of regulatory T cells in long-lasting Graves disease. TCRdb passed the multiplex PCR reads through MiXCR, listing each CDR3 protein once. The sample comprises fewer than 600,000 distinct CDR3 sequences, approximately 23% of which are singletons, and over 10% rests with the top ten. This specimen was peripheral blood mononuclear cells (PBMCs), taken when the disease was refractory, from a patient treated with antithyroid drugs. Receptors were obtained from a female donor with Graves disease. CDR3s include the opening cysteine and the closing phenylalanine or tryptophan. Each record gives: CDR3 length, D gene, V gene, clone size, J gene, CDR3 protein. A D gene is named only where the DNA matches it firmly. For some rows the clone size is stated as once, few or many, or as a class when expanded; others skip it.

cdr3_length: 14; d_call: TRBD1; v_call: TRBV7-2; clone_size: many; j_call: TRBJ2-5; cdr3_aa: CASSSQTGGETQYF
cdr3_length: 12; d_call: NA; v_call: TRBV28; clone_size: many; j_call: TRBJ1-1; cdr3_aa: CASSLLPGEAFF
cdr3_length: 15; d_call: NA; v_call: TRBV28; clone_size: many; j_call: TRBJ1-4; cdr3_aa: CASSLGGSSNEKLFF
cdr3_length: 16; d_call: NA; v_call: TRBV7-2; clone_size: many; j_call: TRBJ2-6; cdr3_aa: CASSFEGSSGANVLTF
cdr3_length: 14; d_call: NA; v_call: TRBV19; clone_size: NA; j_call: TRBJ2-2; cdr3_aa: CASSNGVATGELFF
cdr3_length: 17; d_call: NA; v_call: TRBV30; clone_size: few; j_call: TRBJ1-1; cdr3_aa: CAWKSEQGRLLNTEAFF
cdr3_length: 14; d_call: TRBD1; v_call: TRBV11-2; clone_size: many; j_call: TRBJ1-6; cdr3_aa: CASSPGTGGSPLHF
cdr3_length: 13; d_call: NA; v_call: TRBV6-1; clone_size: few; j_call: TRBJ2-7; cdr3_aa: CAAPKDSVGEQYF
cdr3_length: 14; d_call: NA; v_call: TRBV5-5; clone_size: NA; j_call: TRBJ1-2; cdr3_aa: CASSLGEGYYGYTF
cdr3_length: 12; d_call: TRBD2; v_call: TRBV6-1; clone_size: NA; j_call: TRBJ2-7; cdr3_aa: CASNPGLAGKYF
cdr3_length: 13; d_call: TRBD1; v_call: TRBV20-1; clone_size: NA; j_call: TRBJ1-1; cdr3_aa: CSAKNQGGTEAFF
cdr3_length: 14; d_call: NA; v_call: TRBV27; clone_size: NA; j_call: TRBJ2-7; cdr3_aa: CASSFEGPSYEQYF
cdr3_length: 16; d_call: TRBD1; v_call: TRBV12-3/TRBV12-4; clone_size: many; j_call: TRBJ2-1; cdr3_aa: CASSYVRDSIYNEQFF
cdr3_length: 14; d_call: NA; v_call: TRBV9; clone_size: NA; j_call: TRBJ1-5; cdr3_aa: CASSVTVNGQPQHF
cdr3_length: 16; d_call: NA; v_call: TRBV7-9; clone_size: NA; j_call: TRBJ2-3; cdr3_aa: CASSTPRGGSTDTQYF
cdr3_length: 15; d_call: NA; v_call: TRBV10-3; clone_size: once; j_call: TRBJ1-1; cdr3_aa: CAISELTLGNTEAFF
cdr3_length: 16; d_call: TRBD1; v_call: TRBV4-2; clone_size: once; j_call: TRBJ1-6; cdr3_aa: CASSPRTGEGNSPLHF
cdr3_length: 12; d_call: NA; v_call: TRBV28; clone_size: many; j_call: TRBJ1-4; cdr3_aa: CASSLLEEKLFF
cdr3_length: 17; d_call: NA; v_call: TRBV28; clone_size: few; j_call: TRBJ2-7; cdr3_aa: CASSSVGRGTIWYEQYF
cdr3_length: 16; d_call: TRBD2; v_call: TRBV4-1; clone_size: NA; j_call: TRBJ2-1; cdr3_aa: CASSQRSGRFGNEQFF
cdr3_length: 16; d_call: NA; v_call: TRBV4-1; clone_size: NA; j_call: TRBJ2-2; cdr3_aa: CASTIPGRANTGELFF
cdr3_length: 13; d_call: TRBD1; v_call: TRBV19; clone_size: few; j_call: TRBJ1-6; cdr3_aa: CASSEQGSSPLHF
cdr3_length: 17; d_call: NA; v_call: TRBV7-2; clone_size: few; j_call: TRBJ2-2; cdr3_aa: CATTILRGQGNTGELFF
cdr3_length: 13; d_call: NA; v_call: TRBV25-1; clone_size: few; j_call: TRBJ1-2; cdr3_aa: CASSGPSSYGYTF
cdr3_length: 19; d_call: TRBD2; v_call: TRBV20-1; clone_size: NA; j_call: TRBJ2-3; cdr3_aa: CSARARGSLAGASTDTQYF
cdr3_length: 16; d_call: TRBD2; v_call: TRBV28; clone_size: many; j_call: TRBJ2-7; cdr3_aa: CASSLGIGGGRKEQYF
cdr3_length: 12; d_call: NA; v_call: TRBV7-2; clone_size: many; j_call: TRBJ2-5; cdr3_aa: CASSLQSETQYF
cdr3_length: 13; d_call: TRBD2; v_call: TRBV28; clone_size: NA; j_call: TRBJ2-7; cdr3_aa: CASSYGGLSEQYF
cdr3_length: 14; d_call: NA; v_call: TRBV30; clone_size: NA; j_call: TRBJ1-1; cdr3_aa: CAWSVRVGGAEAFF
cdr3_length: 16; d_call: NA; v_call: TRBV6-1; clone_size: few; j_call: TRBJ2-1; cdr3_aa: CASRRLAADIYNEQFF
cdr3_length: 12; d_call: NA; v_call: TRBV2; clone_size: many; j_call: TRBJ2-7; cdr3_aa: CASSAGGYEQYF
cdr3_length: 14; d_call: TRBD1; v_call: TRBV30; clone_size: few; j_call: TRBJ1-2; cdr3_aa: CAWSTRGAAGGYTF